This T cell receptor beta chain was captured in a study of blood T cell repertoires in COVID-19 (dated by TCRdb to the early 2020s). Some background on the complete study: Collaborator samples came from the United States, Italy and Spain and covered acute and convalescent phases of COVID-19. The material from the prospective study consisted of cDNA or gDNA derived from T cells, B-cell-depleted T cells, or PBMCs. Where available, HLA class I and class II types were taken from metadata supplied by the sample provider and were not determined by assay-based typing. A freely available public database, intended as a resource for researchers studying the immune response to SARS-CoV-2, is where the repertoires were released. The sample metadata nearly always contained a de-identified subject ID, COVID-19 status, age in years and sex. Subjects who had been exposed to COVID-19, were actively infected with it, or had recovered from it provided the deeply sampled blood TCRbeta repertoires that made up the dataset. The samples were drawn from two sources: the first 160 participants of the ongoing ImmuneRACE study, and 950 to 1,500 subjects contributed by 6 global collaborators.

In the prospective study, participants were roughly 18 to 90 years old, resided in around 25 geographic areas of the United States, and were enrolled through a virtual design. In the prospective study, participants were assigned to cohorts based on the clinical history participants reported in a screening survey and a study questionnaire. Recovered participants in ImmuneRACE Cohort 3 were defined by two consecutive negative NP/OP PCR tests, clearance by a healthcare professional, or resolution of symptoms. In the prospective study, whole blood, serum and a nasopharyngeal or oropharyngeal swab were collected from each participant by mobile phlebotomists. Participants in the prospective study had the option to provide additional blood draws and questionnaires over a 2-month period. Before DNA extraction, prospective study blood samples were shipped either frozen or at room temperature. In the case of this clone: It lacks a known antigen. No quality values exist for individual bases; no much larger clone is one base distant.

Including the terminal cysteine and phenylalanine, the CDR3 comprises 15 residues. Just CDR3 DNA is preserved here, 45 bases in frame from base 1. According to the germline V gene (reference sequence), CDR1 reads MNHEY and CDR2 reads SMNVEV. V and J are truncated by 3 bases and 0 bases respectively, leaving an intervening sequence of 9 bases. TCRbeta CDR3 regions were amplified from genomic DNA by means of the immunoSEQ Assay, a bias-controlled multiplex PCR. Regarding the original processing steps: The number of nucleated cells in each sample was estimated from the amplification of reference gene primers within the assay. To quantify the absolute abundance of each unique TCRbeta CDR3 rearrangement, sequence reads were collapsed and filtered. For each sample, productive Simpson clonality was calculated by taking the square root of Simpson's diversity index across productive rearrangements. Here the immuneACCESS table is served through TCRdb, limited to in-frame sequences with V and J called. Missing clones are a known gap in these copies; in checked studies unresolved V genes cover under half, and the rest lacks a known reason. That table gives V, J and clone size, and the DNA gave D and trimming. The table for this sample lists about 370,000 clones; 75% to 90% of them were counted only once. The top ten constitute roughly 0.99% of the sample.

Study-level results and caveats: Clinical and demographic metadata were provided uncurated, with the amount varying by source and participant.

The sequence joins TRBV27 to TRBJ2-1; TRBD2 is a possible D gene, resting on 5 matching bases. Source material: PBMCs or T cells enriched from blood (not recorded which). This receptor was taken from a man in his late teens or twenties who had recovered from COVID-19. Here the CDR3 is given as CASSFRGNSYNEQFF. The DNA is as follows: TGTGCCAGCAGTTTTCGGGGAAACTCCTACAATGAGCAGTTCTTC.